This T cell receptor (beta chain) was profiled in a study of OX40 agonist ivuxolimab in advanced cancers. Study details: Subjects had a mean age of about 61 years, with a range of 23 to 79; almost 85% were male. Broader study findings: Several nonresponders also turned out to have low normalized T-cell clonal expansion. At 0.1-3.0 mg/kg, partial responders had clonal expansion among the lowest observed.

Of note for this clone: Its antigen is unknown.

The length of the CDR3 is 16 residues. V was trimmed by 4 bases and J by 0 bases, leaving 14 bases between them. Germline CDR1 and CDR2: MNHEY and SVGAGI. Baseline was the first blood sampling point, followed by cycle 4 day 1 and cycle 7 day 1. The method was immunoSEQ multiplex PCR; TCRdb's version includes in-frame clones alone and lacks a portion of them. Of about 98,000 clones in the sample, around 92% were seen once. This receptor was obtained from an adult with an advanced solid tumor such as melanoma, head and neck, liver or kidney cancer. J is TRBJ2-3 and V is TRBV6-5; D is possibly TRBD2 (7 bases). The sequences come from CD4+ or CD8+ T cells sorted from blood, collected in a trial of the OX40 agonist ivuxolimab. The CDR3 region has the DNA TGTGCCAGCAGTTTTTCGGGGGGCCTTAGCACAGATACGCAGTATTTT. Translating it yields CASSFSGGLSTDTQYF.